Sequencing of this T cell receptor beta chain was carried out in a study of vaccination and CD4 T cells after COVID-19. Overall study: In culture, cells were exposed to overlapping spike peptides from SARS-CoV-2, HCoV-NL63, HCoV-OC43 and HCoV-229E. Study results and limitations: The researchers studied relatively few convalescent patients and omitted early post-infection timepoints.

The Oncomine TCR Beta short-read assay sequenced DNA from cultured CD4+ T cells. Genomic DNA was extracted from cultured CD4+ T cells. TCRdb redid the calling of the PCR reads with MiXCR, one entry per CDR3 protein. Of 11,000 to 15,000 distinct CDR3 sequences detected, about 31% appear once; the ten largest clones hold roughly a fifth. Trimming took off 6 bases at V and 2 bases at J, with 10 bases between the two ends. This CDR3 region has 13 residues. Germline CDR1 and CDR2: MNHNS and SASEGT. The treatment is: roughly ten-day PBMC culture with coronavirus spike peptide pools or control peptides (ViraFEST assay). Each well held roughly 2 million PBMCs in IL-2 (around 9.7 IU/ml) medium with 10 ug/ml peptide pools. This clonotype was counted a few times. Its antigen is currently unknown.

This sequence was found in a human donor with COVID-19. The rearrangement joins TRBV6-1 to TRBJ1-2; D is uncertain. Source material: cultured CD4+ T cells from blood. The CDR3 sequence is CASRSGSNYGYTF. The CDR3 coding sequence is TGTGCCAGCAGGTCTGGGTCAAACTATGGCTACACCTTC.